Listed here are 27 T cell receptor beta chains from one sample, sequenced in a study of identical twins. In TCRdb, the 5' RACE reads were re-called with MiXCR into one record per CDR3 protein. The sample includes hundreds of thousands of distinct CDR3 sequences, 8% to 9% of them seen just once. This sample was shared with a second study, whose subject was yellow fever vaccine responses in identical twins.

The sequencing sample was made of PBMCs. The receptor set was obtained from a woman in her late teens or twenties in good health.

The rearrangement links TRBV7-2 to TRBJ2-1; possibly TRBD2 for D (6 bases). This CDR3 contains 15 residues. The V gene lost 5 bases and the J gene lost 1 base, with 12 bases spanning the gap. CDR1 and CDR2 from the germline V gene are SGHTA and FQGNSA. Here the CDR3 DNA reads TGTGCCAGCAGCGAACCCGGGACTTCCTACAATGAGCAGTTCTTC. Translating gives CASSEPGTSYNEQFF.

This clonotype showed up many times. The rearrangement uses TRBV20-1 and TRBJ2-1, with 9 bases aligning to TRBD2. This CDR3 is built from 16 residues. Germline assignment: CDR1 DFQATT and CDR2 SNEGSKA (reference sequence). V lost 0 bases, J lost 3 bases, and 6 bases stayed unmatched. The CDR3 is CSAREIAGANYNEQFF. CDR3 nucleotides: TGCAGTGCTAGAGAGATAGCGGGGGCCAACTACAATGAGCAGTTCTTC.

Ten or more counts support this clonotype. The chain is built from TRBV12-3 or TRBV12-4 and TRBJ2-7; 9 bases agree with TRBD2. The V and J ends lost 2 bases and 5 bases, in that order; junction bases with no gene match: 4. This CDR3 comprises 14 residues. The CDR3 region has the DNA TGTGCCAGCAGTTTACTAGCGGGGAAAAACGAGCAGTACTTC. The encoded protein is CASSLLAGKNEQYF.

CDR3 in DNA: TGTGCCAGCAGCGCGGGGGGGCCTGGAGATACGCAGTATTTT. Its protein product is CASSAGGPGDTQYF. This sequence joins TRBV7-3 and TRBJ2-3; the match to TRBD2 covers 9 bases. Germline-derived CDR1 and CDR2 are SGHTA and FQGTGA. This CDR3 is 14 amino acids long. J was trimmed by 5 bases and V by 5 bases; bases with no gene match: 5.

The sample holds a few counts of this clonotype. The chain recombines TRBV7-6 with TRBJ1-1, with D tentatively TRBD1 (6 bases). Trimming took 4 bases from V and 2 from J, leaving 14 bases between them. The CDR3 loop spans 15 amino acids. CDR1 is SGHVS and CDR2 is FNYEAQ in the germline V gene. Here the CDR3 reads CASSSQGQINTEAFF. CDR3 nucleotides: TGTGCCAGCAGCTCCCAAGGACAGATTAACACTGAAGCTTTCTTT. Full variable domain (missing parts from reference TRBV7-6 and TRBJ1-1): GAGVSQSPRYKVTKRGQDVALRCDPISGHVSLYWYRQALGQGPEFLTYFNYEAQQDKSGLPNDRFSAERPEGSISTLTIQRTEQRDSAMYRCASSSQGQINTEAFFGQGTRLTVV.

This clonotype occurred many times. V and J are TRBV18 and TRBJ2-3, with D hard to call. The germline V gene encodes CDR1 KGHSH and CDR2 LQKENI. The ends were cut back, 2 bases at V and 4 bases at J, with 10 bases in the middle. This CDR3 has 14 amino acids. The CDR3 DNA sequence: TGTGCCAGCTCACCAGGATTTGGTTCAGATACGCAGTATTTT. It codes for CASSPGFGSDTQYF. Full variable domain (missing parts from reference TRBV18 and TRBJ2-3): NAGVMQNPRHLVRRRGQEARLRCSPMKGHSHVYWYRQLPEEGLKFMVYLQKENIIDESGMPKERFSAEFPKEGPSILRIQQVVRGDSAAYFCASSPGFGSDTQYFGPGTRLTVL.

This clonotype was counted ten times or more. The rearrangement uses TRBV29-1 and TRBJ2-1; unclear D gene. V lost 2 bases, J lost 4 bases, and 9 bases lay in between. In germline, CDR1 is SQVTM, CDR2 ANQGSEA. The CDR3 is 13 amino acids. The CDR3 coding sequence is TGCAGCGTTGAACTAGTCCGTTACAATGAGCAGTTCTTC. Translated, it gives CSVELVRYNEQFF.

The table lists this clonotype with a few counts. V gene TRBV7-9 combines with J gene TRBJ2-5; 10 nucleotides agree with TRBD1. Germline V gene lookup returns CDR1 SEHNR and CDR2 FQNEAQ (reference sequence). The trim removed 5 bases at V and 5 bases at J, leaving 14 bases unmatched. CDR3 length: 17 residues. CDR3 sequence: CASSARFGQGVDETQYF. The CDR3 DNA follows: TGTGCCAGCAGCGCCCGATTCGGACAGGGGGTGGATGAGACCCAGTACTTC.

The rearrangement links TRBV7-2 to TRBJ1-1; the D is unclear. From germline, CDR1 is SGHTA and CDR2 FQGNSA. This CDR3 is 13 amino acids long. Trimming took 1 base from V and 6 from J, leaving 9 bases between them. The CDR3 DNA reads as TGTGCCAGCAGCTTAGTCATGGGGTCTGAAGCTTTCTTT. Translation: CASSLVMGSEAFF. Combining the CDR3 with reference TRBV7-2 and TRBJ1-1 gives the whole variable domain GAGVSQSPSNKVTEKGKDVELRCDPISGHTALYWYRQSLGQGLEFLIYFQGNSAPDKSGLPSDRFSAERTGGSVSTLTIQRTQQEDSAVYLCASSLVMGSEAFFGQGTRLTVV.

The J gene is TRBJ2-3, the V gene TRBV28, with 8 bases that match TRBD2. Losses at the gene ends were 6 bases for V and 2 bases for J; bases not matched to a gene: 10. Germline CDR1 is MDHEN and CDR2 is SYDVKM. CDR3 length: 16 residues. The CDR3 DNA sequence: TGTGCCAGCAGGGGGGGGTCTAGCGGGTACACAGATACGCAGTATTTT. This gives the protein CASRGGSSGYTDTQYF.

This clonotype was seen more than once but under ten times. The chain is built from TRBV6-1 and TRBJ2-5; D might be TRBD2 (5 bases). Germline V gives CDR1 MNHNS, CDR2 SASEGT. V was clipped by 5 bases and J by 8 bases, with 21 bases between them. CDR3 length: 15 amino acids. The CDR3 region has the DNA TGTGCCAGCAGTCAGAAACTGCCGGGGAGAGGTACCCAGTACTTC. Translation: CASSQKLPGRGTQYF.

The rearrangement joins TRBV19 to TRBJ2-1, with D maybe TRBD1 (7 bases). V lost 0 bases and J 2 bases, leaving 8 bases between the germline ends. In germline, CDR1 is LNHDA, CDR2 SQIVND (reference sequence). The CDR3 contains 15 residues. In DNA, the CDR3 is TGTGCCAGTAGTATAGACAGGGGGGCCTACAATGAGCAGTTCTTC. Translating gives CASSIDRGAYNEQFF.

J is TRBJ2-7 and V is TRBV10-2, with 7 bases matching TRBD2. This CDR3 is 13 amino acids long. Losses at the gene ends were 6 bases for V and 4 bases for J; bases not matched to a gene: 6. Germline-derived CDR1 and CDR2 are WSHSY and SAAADI. The CDR3 region has the DNA TGCGCCAGCAGACTCCGACTAGCTTACGAGCAGTACTTC. It is translated as CASRLRLAYEQYF.

The table lists this clonotype with a few counts. The chain combines TRBV29-1 with TRBJ2-5; D gene ambiguous. V was trimmed by 2 bases and J by 0 bases, leaving 4 bases between them. Germline CDR1 SQVTM, CDR2 ANQGSEA. The CDR3 runs to 12 residues. For the CDR3, the DNA is TGCAGCGTTGAACCAGACCAAGAGACCCAGTACTTC. This codes for CSVEPDQETQYF.

The chain recombines TRBV29-1 with TRBJ2-3, with a possible D match to TRBD2 (6 bases). Deletions cut 8 bases from V and 0 bases from J, with 12 bases between. Germline CDR1 SQVTM, CDR2 ANQGSEA. The CDR3 is 13 amino acids. CDR3 loop: CSSSGESTDTQYF. The CDR3 region has the DNA TGCAGCTCTTCGGGGGAGAGCACAGATACGCAGTATTTT.

The chain is built from TRBV24-1 and TRBJ2-5; D ambiguous. Trimming removed 2 bases from V and 1 base from J, with 16 bases in between. CDR3 size: 17 residues. Germline CDR1 KGHDR, CDR2 SFDVKD. CDR3 bases: TGTGCCACCAGTGATTCCCCCAGGCCAGCCGGCCAAGAGACCCAGTACTTC. Amino acid sequence: CATSDSPRPAGQETQYF.

This sequence joins TRBV4-3 and TRBJ2-3, with 15 bases that match TRBD2. The CDR3 runs to 19 residues. CDR1 is LGHNA and CDR2 is YSLEER in the germline V gene. Germline trimming cut 1 base from V and 5 bases from J; bases unmatched to any gene: 10. CDR3 residues: CASSQASGLAGGPKDTQYF. CDR3 bases: TGCGCCAGCAGCCAAGCATCCGGACTAGCGGGAGGGCCTAAAGATACGCAGTATTTT.

The rearrangement links TRBV24-1 to TRBJ2-3, with D possibly TRBD2 on 6 matching bases. CDR3 length: 19 amino acids. V gave up 7 bases and J gave up 6 bases, with 31 bases separating them. The germline V gene encodes CDR1 KGHDR and CDR2 SFDVKD. CDR3: CATSPDLNHGAGIKDTQYF. CDR3 nucleotides: TGTGCCACCAGCCCTGATCTCAACCATGGGGCGGGGATAAAGGATACGCAGTATTTT.

V is TRBV12-3 or TRBV12-4 and J is TRBJ1-3; a possible D gene is TRBD1 (5 bases). The CDR3 sequence is 15 residues long. V was trimmed by 6 bases and J by 0 bases, leaving 12 bases between them. The CDR3 loop is CASRPRQLSGNTIYF. CDR3 DNA sequence: TGTGCCAGCAGACCGCGACAGCTCTCTGGAAACACCATATATTTT.

This clonotype appeared many times. The CDR3 reads CASSAGSYEQYF. The CDR3 coding sequence is TGTGCCAGCAGCGCCGGATCCTACGAGCAGTACTTC. The V gene is TRBV11-2, the J gene TRBJ2-7; no firm D call. Deletions cut 5 bases from V and 1 base from J, with 6 bases between. Germline lookup yields CDR1 SGHAT and CDR2 FQNNGV. The CDR3 is 12 residues long.

The rearrangement links TRBV9 to TRBJ1-1; D ambiguous. This CDR3 has 14 residues. Germline V lookup: CDR1 SGDLS, CDR2 YYNGEE. V shed 0 bases and J shed 0 bases, with 6 bases lying between them. The CDR3 DNA sequence: TGTGCCAGCAGCGTAGAAAGTTTGAACACTGAAGCTTTCTTT. It specifies CASSVESLNTEAFF. The full variable domain, completed using reference TRBV9 and TRBJ1-1, is DSGVTQTPKHLITATGQRVTLRCSPRSGDLSVYWYQQSLDQGLQFLIQYYNGEERAKGNILERFSAQQFPDLHSELNLSSLELGDSALYFCASSVESLNTEAFFGQGTRLTVV.

This clonotype has only a few counts. The V gene is TRBV6-2 or TRBV6-3, the J gene TRBJ2-7, with D maybe TRBD1 (5 bases). Germline values: CDR1 MNHEY, CDR2 SVGEGT. V was trimmed by 4 bases and J by 0 bases, leaving 16 bases between them. This CDR3 comprises 16 residues. The CDR3 loop is CASSSRDSLSSYEQYF. In nucleotides, the CDR3 is TGTGCCAGCAGTTCCCGAGACAGCCTAAGCTCCTACGAGCAGTACTTC.

The chain carries TRBV11-2 and TRBJ2-3; D might be TRBD1 (6 bases). Germline CDR1 SGHAT, CDR2 FQNNGV. V lost 3 bases, J lost 4 bases, and 14 bases lay in between. The CDR3 has 15 amino acids. The CDR3: CASSFSGVGPDTQYF. The CDR3, as DNA: TGTGCCAGCAGCTTCTCAGGGGTGGGACCAGATACGCAGTATTTT.

This clonotype was recorded at least ten times. V and J are TRBV12-3 or TRBV12-4 and TRBJ2-7; no firm D call. CDR3 size: 13 residues. Trimming pared 3 bases from V and 1 base from J, leaving 7 bases between. The CDR3 DNA follows: TGTGCCAGCAGTTTTACGTGGTCCTACGAGCAGTACTTC. Its translation: CASSFTWSYEQYF.

This clonotype appeared many times. The chain employs TRBV7-3 and TRBJ2-3; TRBD1 aligns across 7 bases. The CDR3 contains 15 residues. With V trimmed by 5 bases and J by 3 bases, 8 bases remained unmatched. Looked up from germline, CDR1 is SGHTA and CDR2 is FQGTGA. The CDR3 nucleotides read TGTGCCAGCAGCCAAAGGGGGCTGGGGACAGATACGCAGTATTTT. Its translation: CASSQRGLGTDTQYF.

This clonotype was observed a few times. The rearrangement uses TRBV4-1 and TRBJ1-5; D is undetermined. Per germline, CDR1 MGHRA and CDR2 YSYEKL. The CDR3 runs to 14 residues. The V gene lost 3 bases and the J gene lost 6 bases, with 12 bases spanning the gap. CDR3 protein: CASSQLQEGQPQHF. CDR3 bases: TGCGCCAGCAGCCAGTTACAAGAGGGTCAGCCCCAGCATTTT.

This clonotype is medium-sized within its sample. The chain uses TRBV25-1 and TRBJ2-1; 7 nucleotides agree with TRBD1. The CDR3 is 13 residues long. The germline gives CDR1 MGHDK, CDR2 SYGVNS. In nucleotides, the CDR3 is TGTGCTTCCGGGACAGCCACCTACAATGAGCAGTTCTTC. It translates to CASGTATYNEQFF.